These T cell receptor beta chains were read from a single sample in a study of blood T cells in healthy people across ages. TCRdb independently ran MiXCR on the 5' RACE reads; one entry per CDR3 protein. This sample has about 1.8 million distinct CDR3 sequences, with about 50% found just once. The sequencing input was blood. The origin of the receptors is a woman aged 40 to 49 in good health. Both conserved end residues are part of each CDR3. The D gene is left open where the match is weak. Some rows mark clone size as missing; the rest say once, few, many or name a class of expanded clone.

j_call	d_call	clone_size	v_call	cdr3_nt	cdr3_aa
TRBJ1-1	.	few	TRBV21-1	TGTGCCAGCAGCAAAGGACAGATGAACACTGAAGCTTTCTTT	CASSKGQMNTEAFF
TRBJ2-4	.	few	TRBV6-5	TGTGCCAGCAGTTACTCCACCCTTGTTGAGCAGTACTTC	CASSYSTLVEQYF
TRBJ2-1	.	.	TRBV7-2	TGTGCCAGCAGCTTAAGGGCTAACCCGACCTACAATGAGCAGTTCTTC	CASSLRANPTYNEQFF
TRBJ2-1	.	.	TRBV11-1	TGTGCCAGCAGCCCCAGGTTTGTTTCGGCGGGGAACAATGAGCAGTTCTTC	CASSPRFVSAGNNEQFF
TRBJ2-7	.	.	TRBV27	TGTGCCAGCAAGGACAGCTTCGCCTACGAGCAGTACTTC	CASKDSFAYEQYF
TRBJ1-2	.	few	TRBV4-1	TGCGCCAGCAGCCAAGATGGGCAGGGCCCTACTAACTATGGCTACACCTTC	CASSQDGQGPTNYGYTF
TRBJ2-3	TRBD2	.	TRBV5-1	TGCGCCAGCAGCCGGAGACTAGCGGGGGTTTCAGATACGCAGTATTTT	CASSRRLAGVSDTQYF
TRBJ1-6	.	many	TRBV5-1	TGCGCCAGCAGCTTGGTAGGGGGTGAAAATTCACCCCTCCACTTT	CASSLVGGENSPLHF
TRBJ2-4	.	.	TRBV28	TGTGCCAGCAGCCGCCCCGGCCTTTTCTCGGCCAAAAACATTCAGTACTTC	CASSRPGLFSAKNIQYF
TRBJ1-2	TRBD1	.	TRBV5-1	TGCGCCAGCAGCTTGGGGGACCCAGGGGGCTCGGCTAACTATGGCTACACCTTC	CASSLGDPGGSANYGYTF
TRBJ2-1	.	many	TRBV5-1	TGTGCCAGCCGGGGGCAGGGGGCCTACAATGAGCAGTTCTTC	CASRGQGAYNEQFF
TRBJ2-5	TRBD1	.	TRBV20-1	TGCAGTGCTCGTAGGGACAGGGGGTTCTCGGCGATTGGGATAAAGACCCAGTACTTC	CSARRDRGFSAIGIKTQYF
TRBJ2-3	.	.	TRBV14	TGTGCCAGCAGCCAAGATACGTGGACGGAGAGCACAGATACGCAGTATTTT	CASSQDTWTESTDTQYF
TRBJ2-3	.	few	TRBV12-3/TRBV12-4	TGTGCCAGCACTGGTCCTAGCACAGATACGCAGTATTTT	CASTGPSTDTQYF
TRBJ1-2	.	.	TRBV3-1	TGTGCCAGCAGAGGGACAACTTTTGATGGCTACACCTTC	CASRGTTFDGYTF
TRBJ1-2	.	.	TRBV10-3	TGCGCCATCGGGAGTTATGGCTACACCTTC	CAIGSYGYTF
TRBJ2-1	TRBD1	.	TRBV10-3	TGTGCCATCGAAGGGGGCGGGAATGAGCAGTTCTTC	CAIEGGGNEQFF
TRBJ2-3	.	few	TRBV7-2	TGTGCCAGCAGCCAGACGGACCTTAGGTATTTT	CASSQTDLRYF
TRBJ2-5	TRBD2	.	TRBV7-2	TGTGCCAGCAGCCGGACTAGCGGGGGGAAGTACTTC	CASSRTSGGKYF
TRBJ2-5	.	.	TRBV7-2	TGTGCCAGCAGCTACGATACGCGGGGCGAAGCCCGGGGGACCCAGTACTTC	CASSYDTRGEARGTQYF
TRBJ2-3	TRBD2	.	TRBV29-1	TGCAGCGAAAGAAAGGGACTAGCGGGCACAGATACGCAGTATTTT	CSERKGLAGTDTQYF
TRBJ2-1	TRBD2	.	TRBV20-1	TGCAGTGCCCCCACGAGTGGCGGGGGTTCCTACAATGAGCAGTTCTTC	CSAPTSGGGSYNEQFF
TRBJ1-2	.	.	TRBV6-6	TGTGCCAGCAGTTACTCGATAGACAGACCGTATGTTGGCTACACCTTC	CASSYSIDRPYVGYTF
TRBJ1-2	TRBD1	.	TRBV6-5	TGTGCCAGCAGTTACTCGGACAGGGCTGAAGTTGGCTACACCTTC	CASSYSDRAEVGYTF
TRBJ2-4	.	.	TRBV29-1	TGCAGCGTTGGCGACAGATTGGACATTCAGTACTTC	CSVGDRLDIQYF
TRBJ1-2	.	.	TRBV12-1	TGTGCCAGCAGCCACCTGGTTAGCGGGGAGTGGTATGGCTACACCTTC	CASSHLVSGEWYGYTF
TRBJ2-1	TRBD2	.	TRBV20-1	TGCAGTGCTAGGGACGCGGGGGGTGGAGGGCAGTTCTTC	CSARDAGGGGQFF
TRBJ2-7	.	.	TRBV10-3	TGTGCCATCAGTGGGGTCTCCTTGGGCAACGAGCAGTACTTC	CAISGVSLGNEQYF
TRBJ2-7	TRBD2	.	TRBV2	TGTGCCAGCAGTGAAAGGACTAGCGGTTACGAGCAGTACTTC	CASSERTSGYEQYF
TRBJ2-1	.	.	TRBV4-3	TGCGCCAGCAGCGAGGGGTGGGGGCCGATGGATGAGCAGTTCTTC	CASSEGWGPMDEQFF
TRBJ2-1	.	few	TRBV4-3	TGCGCCAGCAGCCAAGGAGCGGCGACCCGAGTCGGCAATGAGCAGTTCTTC	CASSQGAATRVGNEQFF
TRBJ2-6	TRBD1	many	TRBV29-1	TGCAGCGTTCGGGACAGGGGAACCTCTGGGGCCAACGTCCTGACTTTC	CSVRDRGTSGANVLTF
TRBJ1-2	.	.	TRBV20-1	TGCAGTGCTACCAGGGGCCTTTATGGCTACACCTTC	CSATRGLYGYTF
TRBJ2-7	.	.	TRBV29-1	TGCAGCGTAGCCCCCAGGGTAGCGGATGAGCAGTACTTC	CSVAPRVADEQYF
TRBJ2-7	.	few	TRBV29-1	TGCAGCGGGAGCAGGGGCGAAAACGAGCAGTACTTC	CSGSRGENEQYF
TRBJ2-1	.	.	TRBV10-3	TGTGCCATCGGGGGCGGAAGCTCCTACAATGAGCAGTTCTTC	CAIGGGSSYNEQFF
TRBJ2-2	TRBD2	.	TRBV7-2	TGTGCCAGCAGCTTAGGCGGGGGGGCCCCCGGGGAACTGTTTTTT	CASSLGGGAPGELFF
TRBJ2-1	.	few	TRBV4-2	TGTGCCAGCAGCCAAGAGCGCCTAATCTCCTACAATGAGCAGTTCTTC	CASSQERLISYNEQFF
TRBJ2-7	TRBD1	.	TRBV7-8	TGTGCCAGCAGCCAAACAGGGGGTCTCCACGAGCAGTACTTC	CASSQTGGLHEQYF
TRBJ2-1	.	few	TRBV4-2	TGTGCCAGCAGCCAAGATTACAGCAACAATGAGCAGTTCTTC	CASSQDYSNNEQFF
TRBJ2-6	.	.	TRBV20-1	TGCAGTGCTTTCAGCTCGTCTGGGGCCAACGTCCTGACTTTC	CSAFSSSGANVLTF
TRBJ1-2	TRBD1	few	TRBV12-5	TGTGCTAGTGGTTTGGGTGCCCACCCGGGACAGGGGAACTATGGCTACACCTTC	CASGLGAHPGQGNYGYTF
TRBJ2-2	.	.	TRBV20-1	TGCAGTGCTAGAGCCCCGAAGGGGCCCGGGGAGCTGTTTTTT	CSARAPKGPGELFF
TRBJ2-3	TRBD2	.	TRBV4-3	TGCGCCAGCAGCCAAAGGGCGGCCGTAGCGGGGCGCACAGATACGCAGTATTTT	CASSQRAAVAGRTDTQYF
TRBJ2-2	TRBD1	.	TRBV5-1	TGCGCCAGCAGCTACGGACAGGCAAGCACCGGGGAGCTGTTTTTT	CASSYGQASTGELFF
TRBJ2-3	.	once	TRBV2	TGTGCCAGCAGTGAGTCAAGCGTTGGAGATACGCAGTATTTT	CASSESSVGDTQYF
TRBJ2-3	TRBD2	few	TRBV4-2	TGTGCCAGCAGCCAAGTACAGCGGGGGGCGCTCGACGCAGATACGCAGTATTTT	CASSQVQRGALDADTQYF
TRBJ1-1	TRBD1	.	TRBV7-2	TGTGCCAGCAGCTGGGTACAGGGGTCTGGCACTGAAGCTTTCTTT	CASSWVQGSGTEAFF
TRBJ2-1	.	.	TRBV20-1	TGCAGTGCCTCTGACGATAGCTCCTACAATGAGCAGTTCTTC	CSASDDSSYNEQFF